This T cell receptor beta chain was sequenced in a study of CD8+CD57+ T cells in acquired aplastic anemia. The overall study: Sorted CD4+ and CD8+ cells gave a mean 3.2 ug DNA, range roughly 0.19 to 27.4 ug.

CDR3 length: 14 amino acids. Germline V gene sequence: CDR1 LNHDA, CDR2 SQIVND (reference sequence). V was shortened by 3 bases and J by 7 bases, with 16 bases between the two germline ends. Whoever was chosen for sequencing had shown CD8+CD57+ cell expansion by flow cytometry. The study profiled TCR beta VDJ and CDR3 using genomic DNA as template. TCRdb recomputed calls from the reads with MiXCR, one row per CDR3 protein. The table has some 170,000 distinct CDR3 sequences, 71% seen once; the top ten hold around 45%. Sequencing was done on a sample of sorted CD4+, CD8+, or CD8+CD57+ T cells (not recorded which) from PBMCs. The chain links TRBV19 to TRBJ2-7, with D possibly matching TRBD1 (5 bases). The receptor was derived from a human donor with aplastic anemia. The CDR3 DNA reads TGTGCCAGTAGTATTATTTGGGGCGCGGTGGAGCAGTACTTC. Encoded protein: CASSIIWGAVEQYF.